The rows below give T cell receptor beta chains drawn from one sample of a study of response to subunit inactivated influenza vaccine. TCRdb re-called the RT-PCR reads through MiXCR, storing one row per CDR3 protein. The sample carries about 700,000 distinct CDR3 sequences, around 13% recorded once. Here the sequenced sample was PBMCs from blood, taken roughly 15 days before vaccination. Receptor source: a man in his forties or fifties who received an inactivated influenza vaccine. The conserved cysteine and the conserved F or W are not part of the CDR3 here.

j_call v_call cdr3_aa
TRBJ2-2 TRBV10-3 AIRRQGARNTGELF
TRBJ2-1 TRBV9 ASSVSGDSSYNEQF
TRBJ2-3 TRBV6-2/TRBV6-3 ASNFRDRRVDTQY
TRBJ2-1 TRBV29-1 SVRQGRLSYNEQF
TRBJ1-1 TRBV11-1 ASSLLTFRTGENTEAF
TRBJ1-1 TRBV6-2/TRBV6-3 ASNFHGGTNTEAF
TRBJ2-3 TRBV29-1 SVEPGPDTQY
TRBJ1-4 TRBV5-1 ASSKQAATNEKLF
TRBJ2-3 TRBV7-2 ASSLHPPLNTQY
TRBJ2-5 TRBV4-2 ASSQGTSGGTETQY
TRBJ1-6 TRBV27 ASSLEMAGKRSPLH
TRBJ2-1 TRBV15 ATRHSNNEQF
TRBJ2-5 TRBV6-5 ASSSLSTSNGETQY
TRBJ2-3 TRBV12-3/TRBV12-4 ASRDGSTDTQY
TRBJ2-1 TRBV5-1 ASSLNLAGGNEQF
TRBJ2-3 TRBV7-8 ASSSEQGALVDTQY
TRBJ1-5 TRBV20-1 SARDQGWSNQPQH
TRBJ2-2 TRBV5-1 ASSGTGTGGRTGELF
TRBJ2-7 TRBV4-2 ASSQDHDILYEQY
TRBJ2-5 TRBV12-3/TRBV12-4 ASSFPGSQETQY
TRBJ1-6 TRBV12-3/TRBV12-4 ASTVGNSPLH
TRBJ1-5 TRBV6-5 ASSYGGGPQH
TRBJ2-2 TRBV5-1 ASSKDRGRAILQGGTGELF
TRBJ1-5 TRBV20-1 SARRGTGGAGNQPQH
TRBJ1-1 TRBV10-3 AISEGTGGRTEAF
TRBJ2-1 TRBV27 ASSTGTSGAYNEQF
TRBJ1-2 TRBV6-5 ASSYSRDRVYGYT
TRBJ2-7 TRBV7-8 ASSSRTGAISYEQY
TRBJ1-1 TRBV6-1 ASSKRQMNTEAF
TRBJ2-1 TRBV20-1 SANLATANNEQF
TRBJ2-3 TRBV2 ASSEGQGAVYTQY
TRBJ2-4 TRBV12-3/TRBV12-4 ASSRQGIRNIQY
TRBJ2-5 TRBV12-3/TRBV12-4 ASTRGSGVRETQY
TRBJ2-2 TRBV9 ASSVGVTPVNGGELF
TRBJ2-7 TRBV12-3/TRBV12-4 ASSLIRGSEQY
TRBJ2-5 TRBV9 ASSVRGPGETQY
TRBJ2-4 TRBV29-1 SAAGQAKNIQY
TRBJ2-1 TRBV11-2 ASSFRLAGAYSYNEQF
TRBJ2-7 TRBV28 ASSLLGSSSYEQY
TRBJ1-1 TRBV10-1 ASKEEMNTEAF
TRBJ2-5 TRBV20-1 SAVRGGTQETQY
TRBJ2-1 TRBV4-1 ASSQGDGGGARNEQF
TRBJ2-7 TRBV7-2 ASSLDRGREQY
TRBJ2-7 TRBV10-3 AITRDRGRYEQY
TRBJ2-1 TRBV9 ASSVDASVDNEQF
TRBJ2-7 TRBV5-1 ASSIQGLSYEQY
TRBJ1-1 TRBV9 ASSVEDSGHTEAF
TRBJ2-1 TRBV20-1 SARDPSGGAFVEQF
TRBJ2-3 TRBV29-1 SVATSGATDTQY
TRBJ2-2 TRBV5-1 ASSLGFRRTNTGELF